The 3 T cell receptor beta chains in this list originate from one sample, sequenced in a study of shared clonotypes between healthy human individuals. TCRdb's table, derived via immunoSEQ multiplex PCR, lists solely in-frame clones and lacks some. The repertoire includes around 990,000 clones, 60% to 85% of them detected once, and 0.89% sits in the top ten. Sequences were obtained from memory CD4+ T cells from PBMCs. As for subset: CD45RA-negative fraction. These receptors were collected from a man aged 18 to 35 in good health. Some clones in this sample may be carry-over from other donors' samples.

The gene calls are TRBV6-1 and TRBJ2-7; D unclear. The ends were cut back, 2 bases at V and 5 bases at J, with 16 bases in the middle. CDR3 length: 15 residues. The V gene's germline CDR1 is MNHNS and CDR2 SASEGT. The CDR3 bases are TGTGCCAGCAGTGAACAAGGCGGCATTCCTCACGAGCAGTACTTC. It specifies CASSEQGGIPHEQYF.

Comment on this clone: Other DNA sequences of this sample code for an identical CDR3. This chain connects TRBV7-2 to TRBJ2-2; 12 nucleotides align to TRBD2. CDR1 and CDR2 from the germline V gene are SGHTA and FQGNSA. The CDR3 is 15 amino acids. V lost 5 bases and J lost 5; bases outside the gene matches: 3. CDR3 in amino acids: CASSPGLAGTGELFF. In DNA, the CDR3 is TGTGCCAGCAGCCCGGGACTAGCGGGTACCGGGGAGCTGTTTTTT.

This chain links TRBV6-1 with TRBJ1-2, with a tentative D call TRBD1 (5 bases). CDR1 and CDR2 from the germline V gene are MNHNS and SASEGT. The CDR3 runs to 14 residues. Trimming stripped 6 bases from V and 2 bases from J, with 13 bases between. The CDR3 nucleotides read TGTGCCAGCAGACTATACTCAGGGAACTATGGCTACACCTTC. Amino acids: CASRLYSGNYGYTF.